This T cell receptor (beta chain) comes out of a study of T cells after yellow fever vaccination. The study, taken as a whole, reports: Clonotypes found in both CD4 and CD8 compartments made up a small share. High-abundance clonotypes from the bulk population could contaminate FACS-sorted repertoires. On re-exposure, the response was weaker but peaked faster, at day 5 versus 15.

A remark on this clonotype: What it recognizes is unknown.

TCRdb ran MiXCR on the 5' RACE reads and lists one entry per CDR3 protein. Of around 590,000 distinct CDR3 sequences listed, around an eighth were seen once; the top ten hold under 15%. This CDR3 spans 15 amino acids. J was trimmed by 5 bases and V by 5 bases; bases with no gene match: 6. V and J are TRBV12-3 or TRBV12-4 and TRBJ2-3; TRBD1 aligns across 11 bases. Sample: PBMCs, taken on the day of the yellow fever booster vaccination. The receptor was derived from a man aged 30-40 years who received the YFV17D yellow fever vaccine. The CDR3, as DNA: TGTGCCAGCAGTCACGGGGGACAGGGGGGAGATACGCAGTATTTT. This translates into CASSHGGQGGDTQYF.